This T cell receptor (beta chain) appears in the sequencing data of a study of vaccination and CD4 T cells after COVID-19. Treatment denoted: roughly 10-day PBMC culture with coronavirus spike peptide pools or control peptides (ViraFEST assay). In the ViraFEST assay, peptide-pool expansion preceded TCR sequencing of expanded clonotypes. The germline V gene has CDR1 MDHEN and CDR2 SYDVKM. There are 12 residues in the CDR3. V lost 6 bases to trimming and J lost 2 bases, with 6 bases between them. Researchers used the Oncomine TCR Beta short-read assay to sequence DNA from cultured CD4+ T cells. TCRdb re-called the PCR reads with MiXCR, one entry per CDR3 protein. The profile shows fewer than 20,000 distinct CDR3 sequences, over 40% of them singletons. This clonotype has only a few counts. What it recognizes is unknown.

Specimen: CD4+ T cells from blood, cultured in vitro. The chain recombines TRBV28 with TRBJ2-3; unclear D gene. The sequence came from a human donor who had recovered from COVID-19. Written as DNA, the CDR3 is TGTGCCAGCAGACAAATCACAGATACGCAGTATTTT. Protein: CASRQITDTQYF.